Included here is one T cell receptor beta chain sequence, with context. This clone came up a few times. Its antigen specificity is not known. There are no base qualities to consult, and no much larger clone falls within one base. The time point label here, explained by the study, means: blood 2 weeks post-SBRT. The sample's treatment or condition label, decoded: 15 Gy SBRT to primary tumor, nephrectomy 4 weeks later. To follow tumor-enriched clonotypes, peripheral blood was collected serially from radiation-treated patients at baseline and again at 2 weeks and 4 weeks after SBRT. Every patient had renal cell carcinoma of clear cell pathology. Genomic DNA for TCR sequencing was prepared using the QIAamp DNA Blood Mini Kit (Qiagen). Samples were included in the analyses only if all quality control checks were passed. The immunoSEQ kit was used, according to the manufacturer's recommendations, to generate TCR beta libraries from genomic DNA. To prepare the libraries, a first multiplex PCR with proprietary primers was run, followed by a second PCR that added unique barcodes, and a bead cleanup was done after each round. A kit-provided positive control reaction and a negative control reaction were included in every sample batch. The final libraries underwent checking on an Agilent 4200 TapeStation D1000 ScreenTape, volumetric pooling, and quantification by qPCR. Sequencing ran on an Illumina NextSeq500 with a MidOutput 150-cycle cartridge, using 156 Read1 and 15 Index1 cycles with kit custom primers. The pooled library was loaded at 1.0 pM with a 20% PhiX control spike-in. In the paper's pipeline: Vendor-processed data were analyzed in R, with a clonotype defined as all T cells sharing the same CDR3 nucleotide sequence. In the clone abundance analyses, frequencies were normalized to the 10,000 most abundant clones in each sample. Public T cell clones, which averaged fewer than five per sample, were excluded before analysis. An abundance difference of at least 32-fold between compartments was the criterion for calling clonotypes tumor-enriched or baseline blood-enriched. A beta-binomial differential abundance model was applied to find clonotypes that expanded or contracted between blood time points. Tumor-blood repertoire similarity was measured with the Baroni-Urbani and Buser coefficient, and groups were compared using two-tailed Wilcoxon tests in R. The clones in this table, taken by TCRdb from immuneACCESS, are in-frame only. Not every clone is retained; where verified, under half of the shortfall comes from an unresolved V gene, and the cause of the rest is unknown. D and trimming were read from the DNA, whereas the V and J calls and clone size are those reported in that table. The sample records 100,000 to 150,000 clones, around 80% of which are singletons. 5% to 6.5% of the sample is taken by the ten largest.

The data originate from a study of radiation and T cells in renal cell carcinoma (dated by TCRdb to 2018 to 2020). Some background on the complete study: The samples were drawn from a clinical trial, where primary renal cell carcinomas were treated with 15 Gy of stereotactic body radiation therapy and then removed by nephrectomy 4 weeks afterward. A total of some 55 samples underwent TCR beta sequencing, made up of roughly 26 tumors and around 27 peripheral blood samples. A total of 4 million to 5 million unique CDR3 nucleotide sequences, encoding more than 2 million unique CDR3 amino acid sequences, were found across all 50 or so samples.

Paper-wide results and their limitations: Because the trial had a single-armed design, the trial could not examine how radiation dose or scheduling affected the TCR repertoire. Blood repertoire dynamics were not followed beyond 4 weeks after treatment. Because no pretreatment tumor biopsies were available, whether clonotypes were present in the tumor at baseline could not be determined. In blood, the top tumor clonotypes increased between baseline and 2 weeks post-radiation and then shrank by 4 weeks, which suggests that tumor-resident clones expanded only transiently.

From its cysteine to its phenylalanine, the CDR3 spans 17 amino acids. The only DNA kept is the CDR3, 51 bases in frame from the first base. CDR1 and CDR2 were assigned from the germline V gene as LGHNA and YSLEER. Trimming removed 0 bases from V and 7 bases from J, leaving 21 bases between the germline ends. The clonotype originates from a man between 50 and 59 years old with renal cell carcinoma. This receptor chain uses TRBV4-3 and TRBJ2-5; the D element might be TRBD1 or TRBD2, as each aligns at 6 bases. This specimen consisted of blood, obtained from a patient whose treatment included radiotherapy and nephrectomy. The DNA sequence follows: TGCGCCAGCAGCCAAGAATTGGACGGGGGCCCGCCGGGGACCCAGTACTTC. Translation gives CASSQELDGGPPGTQYF.